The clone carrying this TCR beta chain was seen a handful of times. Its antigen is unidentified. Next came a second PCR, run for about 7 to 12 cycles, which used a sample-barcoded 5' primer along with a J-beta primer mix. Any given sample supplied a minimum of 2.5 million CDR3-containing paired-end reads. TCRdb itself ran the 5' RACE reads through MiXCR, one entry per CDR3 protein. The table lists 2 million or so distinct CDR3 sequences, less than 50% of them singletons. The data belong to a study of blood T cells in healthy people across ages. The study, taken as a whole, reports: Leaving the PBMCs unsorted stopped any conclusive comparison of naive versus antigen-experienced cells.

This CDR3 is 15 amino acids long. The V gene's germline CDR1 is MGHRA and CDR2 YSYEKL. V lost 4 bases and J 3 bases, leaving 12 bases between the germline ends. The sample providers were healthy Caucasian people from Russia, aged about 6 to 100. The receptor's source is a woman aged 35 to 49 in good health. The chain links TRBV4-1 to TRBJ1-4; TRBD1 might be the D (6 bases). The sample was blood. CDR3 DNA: TGCGCCAGCAGCCTAGCGGGACAAGCTAATGAAAAACTGTTTTTT. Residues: CASSLAGQANEKLFF.